One and the same sample provided the 24 T cell receptor beta chains below, sequenced in a study of blood T cell repertoires in COVID-19. TCRdb's table, derived via immunoSEQ multiplex PCR, lists solely in-frame clones and lacks some. The table includes roughly 130,000 clones, 84% detected once. The specimen sequenced was PBMCs or T cells enriched from blood (not recorded which). These receptors came from a woman in her 50s with acute COVID-19.

The gene calls are TRBV5-1 and TRBJ2-3; 14 bases are a match to TRBD2. V lost 5 bases, J lost 7 bases, and 3 bases stayed unmatched. The germline CDR1 and CDR2 sequences are SGHRS and YFSETQ. This CDR3 is built from 14 residues. This CDR3 is CASRTSGRVNTQYF. As DNA, the CDR3 is TGCGCCAGCAGGACTAGCGGGAGGGTAAATACGCAGTATTTT.

The DNA for the CDR3 is TGTGCCAGCAGTATGACAGGAATGAATCAGCCCCAGCATTTT. Protein sequence: CASSMTGMNQPQHF. J is TRBJ1-5 and V is TRBV6-5, with D tentatively TRBD1 (6 bases). The CDR3 spans 14 residues. The V end lost 5 bases, the J end lost 4 bases, and 12 bases lay between the germline ends. Per germline, CDR1 MNHEY and CDR2 SVGAGI.

The chain couples TRBV16 to TRBJ1-5, with 8 bases lining up with TRBD1. J was trimmed by 3 bases and V by 5 bases; bases with no gene match: 9. This CDR3 spans 16 amino acids. CDR1 KGHSY and CDR2 FQNENV come from the germline V gene. CDR3 loop: CASSRDRGRTNQPQHF. In DNA form, the CDR3 reads TGTGCCAGCAGCAGAGACAGGGGTAGGACCAATCAGCCCCAGCATTTT.

V and J are TRBV3-1 (or the pseudogene TRBV3-2) and TRBJ2-3, with a possible D match to TRBD2 (5 bases). The CDR3 loop spans 14 amino acids. CDR1 and CDR2 from the germline V gene are LGHDT and YNNKEL (reference sequence). V lost 0 bases and J lost 5, with 9 bases in between. The CDR3 nucleotides are TGTGCCAGCAGCCAAGACGGGATGGAAGATACGCAGTATTTT. The encoded protein is CASSQDGMEDTQYF.

The rearrangement links TRBV19 to TRBJ2-1, with a possible D match to TRBD2 (6 bases). Per germline, CDR1 LNHDA and CDR2 SQIVND (reference sequence). The CDR3 consists of 13 residues. Trimming pared 4 bases from V and 6 bases from J, leaving 10 bases between. In DNA, the CDR3 is TGTGCCAGTAGTAATGGAGGGAGCAATGAGCAGTTCTTC. Protein sequence: CASSNGGSNEQFF.

V is TRBV19 and J is TRBJ2-5; no clear D gene. V was trimmed by 6 bases and J by 0 bases, leaving 14 bases between them. This CDR3 is 15 amino acids long. Germline-derived CDR1 and CDR2 are LNHDA and SQIVND (reference sequence). CDR3: CASSRSRVNQETQYF. In DNA form, the CDR3 reads TGTGCCAGTAGCCGGTCACGGGTTAACCAAGAGACCCAGTACTTC.

CDR3 nucleotide sequence: TGTGCCAGCAGTGAAGCCCTAGCGGAGGCCCAAGAGACCCAGTACTTC. This sequence encodes CASSEALAEAQETQYF. The chain links TRBV2 to TRBJ2-5, with 7 positions matching TRBD2. Germline-derived CDR1 and CDR2 are SNHLY and FYNNEI. This CDR3 has 16 residues. Unmatched junction bases numbered 5, after V lost 0 bases and J lost 1 base.

This chain connects TRBV7-2 to TRBJ1-4; TRBD1 matches 9 bases. This CDR3 spans 14 amino acids. Looked up from germline, CDR1 is SGHTA and CDR2 is FQGNSA. The V segment lost 7 bases and the J segment 10 bases; nucleotides outside the gene matches: 10. CDR3 protein: CASTPGTGRGKLFF. CDR3 sequence (DNA): TGTGCCAGCACCCCCGGGACAGGGAGAGGAAAACTGTTTTTT.

This clone was counted a single time. The rearrangement uses TRBV5-6 and TRBJ2-3; 13 bases fit TRBD2. The V gene end was trimmed by 4 bases and the J gene end by 2 bases; junction bases not matched to a gene: 7. CDR3 length equals 17 residues. Per the germline V gene, CDR1 is SGHDT and CDR2 is YYEEEE. CDR3 loop: CASSQPGTSGTTDTQYF. The CDR3, as DNA: TGTGCCAGCAGCCAGCCCGGGACTAGCGGGACCACAGATACGCAGTATTTT.

V and J are TRBV4-1 and TRBJ2-1; the D gene is possibly TRBD2 (6 bases). This CDR3 contains 14 residues. Deletions cut 0 bases from V and 10 bases from J, with 13 bases between. CDR1 and CDR2 (germline): MGHRA, YSYEKL. CDR3 region: CASSQERLVREQFF. The CDR3 DNA is TGCGCCAGCAGCCAAGAAAGACTAGTACGCGAGCAGTTCTTC.

This chain uses TRBV20-1 with TRBJ2-3; 8 bases agree with TRBD2. In germline, CDR1 is DFQATT, CDR2 SNEGSKA (reference sequence). V shed 3 bases, J shed 1 base, and the junction held 9 bases outside the gene matches. This CDR3 has 16 residues. The CDR3 here is CSASGTSNHGTDTQYF. CDR3 sequence (DNA): TGCAGTGCTAGTGGGACTAGTAATCACGGCACAGATACGCAGTATTTT.

The V and J genes are TRBV7-2 and TRBJ1-6, with 7 bases identical to TRBD1. This CDR3 is 16 amino acids long. Germline V lookup: CDR1 SGHTA, CDR2 FQGNSA. The V gene end was trimmed by 1 base and the J gene end by 6 bases; junction bases not matched to a gene: 6. CDR3 amino acids: CASSLVPGGTNSPLHF. The CDR3 DNA reads as TGTGCCAGCAGCTTAGTGCCAGGGGGAACTAATTCACCCCTCCACTTT.

The count of this clone is one. The chain couples TRBV30 to TRBJ2-7; TRBD2 matches at 10 bases. The germline V gene has CDR1 GTSNPN and CDR2 SVGIG (reference sequence). The CDR3 extends over 14 amino acids. Trimming removed 1 base from V and 6 bases from J; junction bases left unmatched: 6. The CDR3: CAWSDWLAGAEQYF. In DNA, the CDR3 is TGTGCCTGGAGTGATTGGCTAGCGGGAGCCGAGCAGTACTTC.

This clone turned up a few times. The gene calls are TRBV7-3 and TRBJ1-1; D gene ambiguous. Germline V gene data show CDR1 as SGHTA and CDR2 as FQGTGA. The CDR3 is 14 residues long. The V gene lost 1 base and the J gene lost 1 base, with 7 bases spanning the gap. In DNA, the CDR3 is TGTGCCAGCAGCTTAAATCGGGGGAACACTGAAGCTTTCTTT. Its translation is CASSLNRGNTEAFF.

The chain joins TRBV6-1 to TRBJ2-3, with 10 bases that match TRBD1. CDR3 length: 16 amino acids. V was pared by 2 bases and J by 4 bases, with 6 bases of the junction left unmatched. Germline V CDR1 and CDR2: MNHNS, SASEGT. Written as DNA, the CDR3 is TGTGCCAGCAGTGAATTGGGGGGGACAGGGGCAGATACGCAGTATTTT. Protein product: CASSELGGTGADTQYF.

The gene calls are TRBV12-5 and TRBJ2-3; D is undetermined. The CDR3 length is 17 residues. The V end lost 0 bases, the J end lost 0 bases, and 13 bases lay between the germline ends. Germline V gene data show CDR1 as LGHNT and CDR2 as FRNRAP. CDR3 amino acids: CASGLVETAVSTDTQYF. CDR3 DNA sequence: TGTGCTAGTGGTTTGGTAGAGACGGCGGTAAGCACAGATACGCAGTATTTT. The full variable domain, with the rest looked up from reference TRBV12-5 and TRBJ2-3, is DARVTQTPRHKVTEMGQEVTMRCQPILGHNTVFWYRQTMMQGLELLAYFRNRAPLDDSGMPKDRFSAEMPDATLATLKIQPSEPRDSAVYFCASGLVETAVSTDTQYFGPGTRLTVL.

The V call is TRBV5-1, the J call TRBJ1-4; tentatively, D is TRBD1 (5 bases). Trimming pared 0 bases from V and 7 bases from J, leaving 13 bases between. The germline V gene has CDR1 SGHRS and CDR2 YFSETQ. The CDR3 length is 15 residues. CDR3: CASSLVGGMGEKLFF. CDR3 DNA sequence: TGCGCCAGCAGCTTGGTCGGGGGTATGGGTGAAAAACTGTTTTTT.

V gene TRBV4-3 combines with J gene TRBJ1-6, with D unclear. The germline gives CDR1 LGHNA, CDR2 YSLEER. The V end was cut by 0 bases, the J end by 10 bases, with 10 bases between. The CDR3 sequence is 14 residues long. The CDR3 is CASSQDPVGSPLHF. The CDR3 nucleotides are TGCGCCAGCAGCCAAGATCCGGTCGGGTCACCCCTCCACTTT.

For this clone: The sample carries other DNA sequences with the same CDR3. V and J are TRBV30 and TRBJ1-5; D may be TRBD1 (5 bases). Germline lookup yields CDR1 GTSNPN and CDR2 SVGIG (reference sequence). V was cut by 0 bases and J by 4 bases, with 7 bases left in between. The CDR3 contains 13 residues. The CDR3 coding sequence is TGTGCCTGGAGTGTTCGGGGGAATCAGCCCCAGCATTTT. It translates to CAWSVRGNQPQHF. Full variable domain (missing parts from reference TRBV30 and TRBJ1-5): SQTIHQWPATLVQPVGSPLSLECTVEGTSNPNLYWYRQAAGRGLQLLFYSVGIGQISSEVPQNLSASRPQDRQFILSSKKLLLSDSGFYLCAWSVRGNQPQHFGDGTRLSIL.

The chain is built from TRBV14 and TRBJ2-1, with 11 bases identical to TRBD2. The V gene's germline CDR1 is SGHDN and CDR2 FVKESK. Trimming removed 1 base from V and 3 bases from J; junction bases left unmatched: 8. CDR3 length: 18 amino acids. The CDR3 loop is CASSQGPPGLAVYNEQFF. The CDR3 DNA is TGTGCCAGCAGCCAAGGGCCCCCGGGACTAGCGGTCTACAATGAGCAGTTCTTC.

The V call is TRBV11-3, the J call TRBJ2-1; weak D call: TRBD2 (5 bases). Germline V gene sequence: CDR1 SGHNT, CDR2 YENEEA. V was cut by 0 bases and J by 9 bases, with 9 bases left in between. CDR3 size: 13 residues. The DNA for the CDR3 is TGTGCCAGCAGCTTAGATGTACGGGGTGAGCAGTTCTTC. Protein: CASSLDVRGEQFF. Together with reference TRBV11-3 and TRBJ2-1, the CDR3 gives the full variable domain: EAGVVQSPRYKIIEKKQPVAFWCNPISGHNTLYWYLQNLGQGPELLIRYENEEAVDDSQLPKDRFSAERLKGVDSTLKIQPAELGDSAVYLCASSLDVRGEQFFGPGTRLTVL.

CDR3 loop: CASSYSMAGTYEQYF. CDR3 in DNA: TGTGCCAGCAGTTACTCGATGGCAGGTACCTACGAGCAGTACTTC. V and J are TRBV6-2 or TRBV6-3 and TRBJ2-7; D uncertain. This CDR3 is 15 amino acids long. The germline CDR1 and CDR2 sequences are MNHEY and SVGEGT. V shed 0 bases and J shed 2 bases, with 11 bases lying between them.

The V call is TRBV20-1, the J call TRBJ2-1; TRBD2 matches 7 bases. This CDR3 region has 11 residues. After removal of 4 bases from V and 10 bases from J, the junction contained 4 bases not matched to a gene. Germline CDR1 and CDR2: DFQATT and SNEGSKA (reference sequence). This chain's CDR3 is CSAKLAREQFF. CDR3 in DNA: TGCAGTGCTAAACTAGCGCGAGAGCAGTTCTTC.

The chain employs TRBV7-9 and TRBJ2-3, with TRBD1 matching 8 bases. With 6 bases clipped from V and 6 bases from J, the junction kept 8 bases outside the gene matches. Germline V gene sequence: CDR1 SEHNR, CDR2 FQNEAQ (reference sequence). This CDR3 is 14 amino acids long. The CDR3 DNA reads TGTGCCAGCAGGCCGGACAGGGCGTCGGATACGCAGTATTTT. Translating gives CASRPDRASDTQYF.